The 25 T cell receptor beta chains below all came from one sample that was sequenced in a study of shared T cell receptors in the human thymus. Profiling relied on immunoSEQ multiplex PCR, and the TCRdb table lists in-frame clones only, not all of them. Of about 610,000 clones listed, more than 75% are singletons. The same sample was also studied in work on human thymus T cells.

What was sequenced was thymocytes. Receptor source: a boy in the first two years of life with a congenital heart defect.

The chain uses TRBV6-1 and TRBJ2-4, with TRBD1 matching over 8 bases. CDR1 and CDR2 (germline): MNHNS, SASEGT. V was clipped by 7 bases and J by 4 bases; unmatched bases: 6. The CDR3 is 14 residues long. CDR3 amino acids: CASTERQGKNIQYF. The CDR3, as DNA: TGTGCCAGCACCGAAAGACAGGGGAAAAACATTCAGTACTTC.

This clone came up a few times. The rearrangement uses TRBV7-9 and TRBJ2-1, with TRBD2 matching 9 bases. This CDR3 has 14 amino acids. V lost 1 base, J lost 9 bases, and 4 bases stayed unmatched. Per germline, CDR1 SEHNR and CDR2 FQNEAQ (reference sequence). CDR3 sequence: CASSLGGAGGEQFF. CDR3 nucleotides: TGTGCCAGCAGCTTAGGAGGAGCGGGGGGTGAGCAGTTCTTC. Full variable domain (outside the CDR3, taken from reference TRBV7-9 and TRBJ2-1): DTGVSQNPRHKITKRGQNVTFRCDPISEHNRLYWYRQTLGQGPEFLTYFQNEAQLEKSRLLSDRFSAERPKGSFSTLEIQRTEQGDSAMYLCASSLGGAGGEQFFGPGTRLTVL.

The chain employs TRBV19 and TRBJ1-5; TRBD1 is a possible D gene (6 bases). The CDR3 consists of 13 residues. The V gene's germline CDR1 is LNHDA and CDR2 SQIVND (reference sequence). Trimming took off 9 bases at V and 3 bases at J, with 12 bases between the two ends. CDR3 coding DNA: TGTGCCAGCTATGCAGGGGACAATCAGCCCCAGCATTTT. This codes for CASYAGDNQPQHF.

V usage is TRBV19 and J usage is TRBJ2-5, with 12 bases fitting TRBD1. Per germline, CDR1 LNHDA and CDR2 SQIVND (reference sequence). This CDR3 comprises 15 residues. The J segment lost 4 bases and the V segment lost 2 bases, leaving 2 bases of the junction unmatched. CDR3 residues: CASSIRDRGRETQYF. DNA for the CDR3: TGTGCCAGTAGTATACGGGACAGGGGGCGAGAGACCCAGTACTTC.

The rearrangement uses TRBV28 and TRBJ1-2; no firm D call. From germline, CDR1 is MDHEN and CDR2 SYDVKM. CDR3 length: 18 residues. V was clipped by 5 bases and J by 1 base, with 23 bases between them. The CDR3 sequence: CASSTRAVPGCINYGYTF. The CDR3 region has the DNA TGTGCCAGCAGTACCCGGGCCGTGCCGGGATGCATTAACTATGGCTACACCTTC.

This clone was seen only a few times. J is TRBJ1-5 and V is TRBV7-2; a weak D match, TRBD1 (6 bases). V lost 1 base and J 2 bases, leaving 15 bases between the germline ends. The germline V gene encodes CDR1 SGHTA and CDR2 FQGNSA. The CDR3 sequence is 17 residues long. DNA for the CDR3: TGTGCCAGCAGCTTAGGGGGGGGGCACGAGGGCAATCAGCCCCAGCATTTT. It specifies CASSLGGGHEGNQPQHF.

CDR3 region: CASTDRGLPNEQFF. The CDR3 DNA follows: TGTGCCAGTACCGACAGGGGTCTTCCCAATGAGCAGTTCTTC. This sequence joins TRBV19 and TRBJ2-1; 8 bases are shared with TRBD1. This CDR3 has 14 amino acids. V trimming: 7 bases; J trimming: 6 bases; junction bases outside the gene matches: 8. Germline CDR1 and CDR2: LNHDA and SQIVND (reference sequence). The whole variable domain, remainder taken from reference TRBV19 and TRBJ2-1, is DGGITQSPKYLFRKEGQNVTLSCEQNLNHDAMYWYRQDPGQGLRLIYYSQIVNDFQKGDIAEGYSVSREKKESFPLTVTSAQKNPTAFYLCASTDRGLPNEQFFGPGTRLTVL.

The chain links TRBV12-5 to TRBJ1-2, with 9 bases matching TRBD1. Germline lookup yields CDR1 LGHNT and CDR2 FRNRAP. CDR3 length equals 21 residues. The V gene end was trimmed by 2 bases and the J gene end by 2 bases; junction bases not matched to a gene: 21. As DNA, the CDR3 is TGTGCTAGTGGTTTGCCTTCCCAAATCGGGACAGGGAGGGTTGTGAACTATGGCTACACCTTC. Its translation is CASGLPSQIGTGRVVNYGYTF.

The gene calls are TRBV5-1 and TRBJ2-1, with 8 bases aligning to TRBD2. V shed 1 base, J shed 3 bases, and the junction held 3 bases outside the gene matches. The CDR3 has 15 amino acids. Germline CDR1 SGHRS, CDR2 YFSETQ. CDR3 sequence reads: CASSLSGGFYNEQFF. The CDR3 coding sequence is TGCGCCAGCAGCTTGTCGGGAGGGTTCTACAATGAGCAGTTCTTC.

The chain links TRBV6-5 to TRBJ2-1; maybe TRBD2 (5 bases). The V end was cut by 2 bases, the J end by 3 bases, with 11 bases between. CDR3 length: 15 amino acids. The germline gives CDR1 MNHEY, CDR2 SVGAGI. The CDR3 region is CASSYRTGFYNEQFF. CDR3 coding DNA: TGTGCCAGCAGTTACCGGACTGGCTTCTACAATGAGCAGTTCTTC.

The V call is TRBV6-6, the J call TRBJ1-1; 8 bases match TRBD1. V dropped 5 bases and J dropped 0; count of bases not matched to a gene: 8. CDR1 and CDR2 from the germline V gene are MNHNY and SVGAGI (reference sequence). This CDR3 has 16 residues. CDR3 protein: CASSVGTGIMNTEAFF. CDR3 nucleotide sequence: TGTGCCAGCAGTGTTGGGACAGGCATCATGAACACTGAAGCTTTCTTT.

The rearrangement joins TRBV27 to TRBJ2-7, with D tentatively TRBD2 (5 bases). The CDR3 runs 14 residues. CDR1 and CDR2 (germline): MNHEY, SMNVEV (reference sequence). V was pared by 5 bases and J by 2 bases, with 13 bases between. CDR3 region: CASSPYRRAYEQYF. The DNA of the CDR3 is TGTGCCAGCAGTCCCTACCGGCGGGCCTACGAGCAGTACTTC.

The chain employs TRBV5-4 and TRBJ2-2, with 9 bases matching TRBD2. The trim removed 4 bases at V and 4 bases at J, leaving 20 bases unmatched. The CDR3 has 20 amino acids. Looked up from germline, CDR1 is SGHNT and CDR2 is YYREEE (reference sequence). CDR3 bases: TGTGCCAGCAGCGCCTCCACCGGGACTAGCCCTCTTCAGGGCACCGGGGAGCTGTTTTTT. Its protein is CASSASTGTSPLQGTGELFF.

V gene TRBV7-2 combines with J gene TRBJ2-3; 7 bases fit TRBD2. Trimming took 5 bases from V and 0 from J; bases not matched to a gene: 8. Germline V gives CDR1 SGHTA, CDR2 FQGNSA. The CDR3 totals 16 residues. The CDR3 here is CASSPPISGSTDTQYF. The DNA of the CDR3 is TGTGCCAGCAGCCCACCTATTAGCGGGAGCACAGATACGCAGTATTTT. Filled out from reference TRBV7-2 and TRBJ2-3, the complete variable domain reads GAGVSQSPSNKVTEKGKDVELRCDPISGHTALYWYRQSLGQGLEFLIYFQGNSAPDKSGLPSDRFSAERTGGSVSTLTIQRTQQEDSAVYLCASSPPISGSTDTQYFGPGTRLTVL.

The V gene is TRBV10-3, the J gene TRBJ2-1, with D perhaps TRBD2 (5 bases). Germline CDR1 is ENHRY and CDR2 is SYGVKD. This CDR3 has 17 amino acids. V was shortened by 3 bases and J by 4 bases, with 19 bases between the two germline ends. The CDR3 sequence: CAISDLPSCGLYNEQFF. The CDR3 DNA follows: TGTGCCATCAGTGACCTGCCCTCCTGCGGGCTGTACAATGAGCAGTTCTTC.

This clone has a single count. The gene calls are TRBV10-3 and TRBJ1-3; 7 bases line up with TRBD1. There are 14 residues in the CDR3. The junction had 7 bases not matched to a gene; V was cut back by 10 bases and J by 1 base. The V gene's germline CDR1 is ENHRY and CDR2 SYGVKD. DNA for the CDR3: TGTGCCACCTCAGCGACAGGGTCTGGAAACACCATATATTTT. Amino acids: CATSATGSGNTIYF.

V gene TRBV28 combines with J gene TRBJ2-1; D not certain. The germline V gene encodes CDR1 MDHEN and CDR2 SYDVKM. The germline V and J ends were trimmed by 6 bases and 4 bases, with 25 bases remaining between them. The CDR3 spans 18 residues. The CDR3 coding sequence is TGTGCCAGCAGAACAGAATCCCCCCATCACCAGTTGTACAATGAGCAGTTCTTC. Residues: CASRTESPHHQLYNEQFF.

V is TRBV6-5 and J is TRBJ1-5; D not resolved. CDR3 length equals 14 residues. Germline V lookup: CDR1 MNHEY, CDR2 SVGAGI. V was shortened by 2 bases and J by 1 base, with 6 bases between the two germline ends. CDR3 in amino acids: CASSYGRSNQPQHF. The CDR3 DNA reads TGTGCCAGCAGTTACGGTCGGAGCAATCAGCCCCAGCATTTT.

This clone showed up just a few times. V and J are TRBV27 and TRBJ1-2; D may be TRBD1 (5 bases). V was shortened by 6 bases and J by 6 bases, with 29 bases between the two germline ends. CDR3 length: 18 residues. Germline V gene lookup returns CDR1 MNHEY and CDR2 SMNVEV (reference sequence). CDR3 DNA sequence: TGTGCCAGCAGCCCTCAACACACTTCGGGACTACTCGGGGATGGCTACACCTTC. This sequence encodes CASSPQHTSGLLGDGYTF.

This clone was seen once. J is TRBJ2-7 and V is TRBV7-2; TRBD1 agrees at 7 bases. Unmatched junction bases numbered 7, after V lost 3 bases and J lost 5 bases. The CDR3 sequence is 14 residues long. In germline, CDR1 is SGHTA, CDR2 FQGNSA. The CDR3 spells CASSFPDRDHEQYF. For the CDR3, the DNA is TGTGCCAGCAGCTTCCCCGACAGGGACCACGAGCAGTACTTC.

About this clone itself: The junction departs from germline at one end; a sequencing error may be responsible. The same CDR3 also results from other DNA sequences found in this sample. The V call is TRBV5-6, the J call TRBJ1-1; D perhaps matches TRBD1 (6 bases). The length of the CDR3 is 14 residues. Germline V CDR1 and CDR2: SGHDT, YYEEEE. CDR3 sequence (DNA): TGTGCCAGTAGCTCCTACAGGGATTTCGGTGAAGCTTTCTTT. This codes for CASSSYRDFGEAFF.

This clone was detected once. The J gene is TRBJ2-7, the V gene TRBV5-5, with TRBD1 as a possible D gene (6 bases). Germline V CDR1 and CDR2: SGHKS, YYEKEE (reference sequence). The CDR3 consists of 16 residues. Trimming pared 0 bases from V and 0 bases from J, leaving 13 bases between. CDR3 sequence: CASSLGPGHPSYEQYF. As DNA, the CDR3 is TGTGCCAGCAGCTTGGGCCCGGGACACCCCTCCTACGAGCAGTACTTC.

The V call is TRBV7-3, the J call TRBJ2-5; TRBD2 might be the D (5 bases). Trimming removed 5 bases from V and 4 bases from J, with 26 bases in between. Germline-derived CDR1 and CDR2 are SGHTA and FQGTGA. The CDR3 length is 18 residues. This CDR3 reads CASSPDHLKGRAPETQYF. DNA for the CDR3: TGTGCCAGCAGCCCCGACCATTTGAAAGGGAGAGCACCAGAGACCCAGTACTTC.

The J gene is TRBJ2-6, the V gene TRBV15; D call uncertain. Trimming removed 1 base at V and 0 bases at J, with 7 bases between. Germline CDR1 LNHNV, CDR2 YYDKDF (reference sequence). The length of the CDR3 is 16 residues. In nucleotides, the CDR3 is TGTGCCACCAGCAGAGGGTCCGGCTCTGGGGCCAACGTCCTGACTTTC. Translating it yields CATSRGSGSGANVLTF.

The rearrangement uses TRBV28 and TRBJ2-5; TRBD2 matches 7 bases. The germline CDR1 and CDR2 sequences are MDHEN and SYDVKM. V gave up 10 bases and J gave up 1 base; unmatched junction bases: 9. The CDR3 consists of 14 residues. CDR3 loop: CATETSLLQETQYF. CDR3 nucleotide sequence: TGTGCCACTGAGACTAGCCTACTCCAAGAGACCCAGTACTTC.